The present T cell receptor beta chain was sequenced within a study of T cells in localized non-small cell lung cancer. General study results and limits: The greatest T cell clonality was found in uninvolved adjacent lung (higher than in tumor). Out of the top 100 tumor clones, a median around 57 were seen in adjacent lung.

TCRdb's copy holds only in-frame clones and misses some; the assay was immunoSEQ multiplex PCR. The sample shows some 52,000 clones, roughly 75% of them seen only once. In regard to this clone: Its specificity is unknown.

V shed 3 bases and J shed 3 bases, with 8 bases lying between them. This CDR3 has 13 residues. Per the germline V gene, CDR1 is SGHNT and CDR2 is YYREEE (reference sequence). This clonotype was sampled from a woman aged 35-75 years with stage II lung adenocarcinoma. The chain has TRBV5-4 and TRBJ2-3; D is ambiguous. Material: PBMCs, obtained before any cancer treatment. This chain's CDR3 is CASSSPRTDTQYF. The CDR3 DNA follows: TGTGCCAGCAGCTCCCCCAGGACAGATACGCAGTATTTT.